The 26 T cell receptor beta chains below all came from one sample that was sequenced in a study of Graves' ophthalmopathy and Graves' hyperthyroidism. Amplification of the TCR beta CDR3 regions used RNA transcripts (as template). Second-round multiplex PCR came after a first-round RT-PCR that employed HTBI primers. TCRdb itself ran the multiplex PCR reads through MiXCR, one entry per CDR3 protein. The data contain 400,000 to 500,000 distinct CDR3 sequences, more than 20% of them singletons. Sequencing was performed on peripheral blood. The receptors derive from a woman aged 18-29 years with stable Graves' hyperthyroidism.

This clonotype has a count of ten or more. Here the CDR3 DNA reads TGTGCCAGCAGCCCGGACAGGGTGGGCAATCAGCCCCAGCATTTT. This codes for CASSPDRVGNQPQHF. The rearrangement links TRBV7-2 to TRBJ1-5; 8 bases fit TRBD1. The CDR3 has 15 amino acids. V shed 5 bases and J 2 bases; nucleotides not matched to a gene: 5. CDR1 is SGHTA, CDR2 FQGNSA, per germline. Supplemented by reference TRBV7-2 and TRBJ1-5, the full variable domain reads GAGVSQSPSNKVTEKGKDVELRCDPISGHTALYWYRQSLGQGLEFLIYFQGNSAPDKSGLPSDRFSAERTGGSVSTLTIQRTQQEDSAVYLCASSPDRVGNQPQHFGDGTRLSIL.

There are many counts of this clonotype. The rearrangement links TRBV20-1 to TRBJ2-7; D might be TRBD2 (6 bases). Between the trimmed V and J ends, which lost 3 bases and 1 base, there was a span of 13 bases. CDR1 and CDR2 from the germline V gene are DFQATT and SNEGSKA (reference sequence). CDR3 length: 14 amino acids. The CDR3 DNA is TGCAGTGCTAGTCGGCTAGCGCATTCCTACGAGCAGTACTTC. Its translation is CSASRLAHSYEQYF.

This clonotype was picked up many times. The CDR3, as DNA: TGCGCCAGCAGTATAGACAGAAATTCACCCCTCCACTTT. Translated: CASSIDRNSPLHF. The V gene is TRBV10-1, the J gene TRBJ1-6, with a possible D match to TRBD1 (5 bases). V was trimmed by 5 bases and J by 7 bases, leaving 9 bases between them. In germline, CDR1 is WNHNN, CDR2 SYGVQD (reference sequence). This CDR3 is 13 amino acids long.

The rearrangement links TRBV4-1 to TRBJ1-2; TRBD1 might be the D (5 bases). V was clipped by 0 bases and J by 2 bases, with 10 bases between them. Per germline, CDR1 MGHRA and CDR2 YSYEKL. CDR3 size: 15 residues. The CDR3 nucleotides read TGCGCCAGCAGCCAAGACGGGGGAGGGAACTATGGCTACACCTTC. It is translated as CASSQDGGGNYGYTF.

This clonotype came up many times. The chain links TRBV25-1 to TRBJ1-5; D is perhaps TRBD1 (5 bases). The V end was cut by 3 bases, the J end by 6 bases, with 12 bases between. This CDR3 contains 14 residues. Per germline, CDR1 MGHDK and CDR2 SYGVNS. The CDR3 DNA sequence: TGTGCCAGCAGTGAGCCGGGGGACGGTCAGCCCCAGCATTTT. Its translation: CASSEPGDGQPQHF.

This clonotype showed up many times. The rearrangement joins TRBV7-2 to TRBJ2-5; possibly TRBD1 or TRBD2 for D (5 bases each). Germline V gene data show CDR1 as SGHTA and CDR2 as FQGNSA. Trimming took 3 bases from V and 2 from J, leaving 16 bases between them. The CDR3 spans 16 residues. The CDR3 sequence: CASSFNPGGQQETQYF. The CDR3 DNA sequence: TGTGCCAGCAGCTTCAATCCCGGAGGACAACAAGAGACCCAGTACTTC.

The chain recombines TRBV11-3 with TRBJ1-5; D is perhaps TRBD1 (6 bases). The V end was cut by 5 bases, the J end by 3 bases, with 8 bases between. Germline CDR1 and CDR2: SGHNT and YENEEA. The CDR3 loop spans 13 amino acids. The CDR3 DNA is TGTGCCAGCAGCATGGGACACAATCAGCCCCAGCATTTT. Its translation is CASSMGHNQPQHF.

The table lists this clonotype with many counts. This sequence joins TRBV6-5 and TRBJ1-3, with no clear D. Germline V lookup: CDR1 MNHEY, CDR2 SVGAGI. The CDR3 covers 12 residues. The V and J ends lost 2 bases and 4 bases respectively, with 3 bases between them. In DNA, the CDR3 is TGTGCCAGCAGTTACAGGGGAAACACCATATATTTT. Translation: CASSYRGNTIYF.

The chain is built from TRBV30 and TRBJ2-6; D gene unclear. In germline, CDR1 is GTSNPN, CDR2 SVGIG (reference sequence). The CDR3 consists of 16 residues. Trimming took 0 bases from V and 0 from J, leaving 9 bases between them. The CDR3 DNA is TGTGCCTGGAGTGTGCCAGGCGTCTCTGGGGCCAACGTCCTGACTTTC. Translated, it gives CAWSVPGVSGANVLTF.

This clonotype showed up many times. This sequence joins TRBV4-3 and TRBJ2-2, with TRBD2 matching over 9 bases. Trimming at V came to 2 bases and at J to 7 bases, leaving 5 bases not matched to a gene. CDR1 LGHNA and CDR2 YSLEER come from the germline V gene. This CDR3 spans 15 amino acids. The CDR3 protein is CASSQLGLAIGELFF. The CDR3 coding sequence is TGCGCCAGCAGCCAATTAGGACTAGCGATCGGGGAGCTGTTTTTT.

The V call is TRBV9, the J call TRBJ2-7; 8 bases map to TRBD1. Germline lookup yields CDR1 SGDLS and CDR2 YYNGEE. This CDR3 region has 16 residues. The V gene end was trimmed by 4 bases and the J gene end by 0 bases; junction bases not matched to a gene: 9. The CDR3 is CASSLTPDRDSYEQYF. CDR3 nucleotides: TGTGCCAGCAGCTTAACCCCGGACAGGGACTCCTACGAGCAGTACTTC.

The chain joins TRBV28 to TRBJ1-2; tentatively, D is TRBD1 (6 bases). Germline CDR1 and CDR2: MDHEN and SYDVKM. The CDR3 loop spans 12 amino acids. The germline V and J ends were trimmed by 6 bases and 5 bases, with 10 bases remaining between them. The CDR3 sequence is CASRGGQYGYTF. The CDR3 nucleotides are TGTGCCAGCAGGGGCGGACAGTATGGCTACACCTTC.

This clonotype showed up many times. The V gene is TRBV2, the J gene TRBJ1-6; D possibly corresponds to TRBD1 (5 bases). Trimming left V 9 bases short and J 8 bases short, with 14 bases between. CDR3 length: 13 amino acids. Germline V gene data show CDR1 as SNHLY and CDR2 as FYNNEI. The DNA of the CDR3 is TGTGCCAGTCTGTTGGGGGTTGATTCACCCCTCCACTTT. It translates to CASLLGVDSPLHF.

This clonotype has ten or more counts. This chain uses TRBV15 with TRBJ1-1; D is unclear. V was trimmed by 8 bases and J by 1 base, leaving 11 bases between them. This CDR3 comprises 13 residues. Germline V gene lookup returns CDR1 LNHNV and CDR2 YYDKDF (reference sequence). The CDR3 protein is CATSRGGNTEAFF. CDR3 nucleotide sequence: TGTGCCACCTCACGCGGTGGGAACACTGAAGCTTTCTTT.

This clonotype was recorded many times. This chain links TRBV2 with TRBJ1-2; D may be TRBD1 (5 bases). The CDR3 spans 15 residues. With 7 bases removed from V and 5 bases from J, the gap between germline ends came to 20 bases. The germline CDR1 and CDR2 sequences are SNHLY and FYNNEI. This chain's CDR3 is CASKVGTQGTYGYTF. The CDR3 DNA sequence: TGTGCCAGCAAGGTCGGGACTCAGGGAACGTATGGCTACACCTTC.

This clonotype appeared many times. The chain couples TRBV2 to TRBJ1-5; TRBD1 matches at 7 bases. CDR1 is SNHLY and CDR2 is FYNNEI in the germline V gene. This CDR3 has 14 residues. The V gene end was trimmed by 6 bases and the J gene end by 0 bases; junction bases not matched to a gene: 2. The CDR3 DNA reads as TGTGCCAGCAGAGGGACAGCTAGCAATCAGCCCCAGCATTTT. This sequence encodes CASRGTASNQPQHF.

Ten or more counts support this clonotype. The chain combines TRBV6-1 with TRBJ1-6; D perhaps matches TRBD1 (6 bases). This CDR3 is 13 amino acids long. CDR1 is MNHNS, CDR2 SASEGT, per germline. V was trimmed by 9 bases and J by 10 bases, leaving 16 bases between them. CDR3 sequence (DNA): TGTGCCAGGATTACGACAGGATACTCACCCCTCCACTTT. Encoded protein: CARITTGYSPLHF.

The genes are TRBV11-1 and TRBJ2-7, with 11 bases matching TRBD2. Germline loops: CDR1 SGHAT, CDR2 FQDESV (reference sequence). The CDR3 has 15 residues. V gave up 6 bases and J gave up 3 bases; unmatched junction bases: 7. The CDR3 DNA is TGTGCCAGCAGTCCAACTAGCGGGGGAGTCTACGAGCAGTACTTC. Translation: CASSPTSGGVYEQYF.

The J gene is TRBJ1-3, the V gene TRBV7-2; D call uncertain. The germline CDR1 and CDR2 sequences are SGHTA and FQGNSA. The V end was cut by 6 bases, the J end by 2 bases, with 8 bases between. This CDR3 contains 13 residues. The CDR3 DNA is TGTGCCAGCAGGGCGCAGGCTGGAAACACCATATATTTT. Translated: CASRAQAGNTIYF.

This clonotype showed up many times. The chain carries TRBV27 and TRBJ2-5, with D maybe TRBD1 (6 bases). In germline, CDR1 is MNHEY, CDR2 SMNVEV (reference sequence). The CDR3 spans 13 residues. V was cut by 10 bases and J by 5 bases, with 17 bases left in between. DNA of the CDR3: TGTGCCACCACGAACAGGGTCGGGGAGACCCAGTACTTC. As protein: CATTNRVGETQYF.

This clonotype was recorded at least ten times. In DNA form, the CDR3 reads TGTGCCAGCGGGCAGCTAGACCGCGAGACCCAGTACTTC. This gives the protein CASGQLDRETQYF. The genes are TRBV12-3 or TRBV12-4 and TRBJ2-5; no firm D call. CDR3 length: 13 amino acids. The V gene lost 8 bases and the J gene lost 5 bases, with 15 bases spanning the gap.

This clonotype has at least ten counts. The rearrangement joins TRBV20-1 to TRBJ2-7; either TRBD1 or TRBD2 may supply D (5 bases each). The CDR3 spans 12 residues. In germline, CDR1 is DFQATT, CDR2 SNEGSKA (reference sequence). V gave up 0 bases and J gave up 4 bases, with 7 bases separating them. The CDR3 DNA sequence: TGCAGTGCTAGAGACAGGGAGTACGAGCAGTACTTC. It translates to CSARDREYEQYF.

This chain joins TRBV20-1 and TRBJ1-2, with D unclear. V lost 3 bases and J 5 bases, leaving 16 bases between the germline ends. This CDR3 contains 14 residues. Per the germline V gene, CDR1 is DFQATT and CDR2 is SNEGSKA (reference sequence). CDR3 sequence: CSASLYFVSYGYTF. DNA for the CDR3: TGCAGTGCTAGCTTGTACTTTGTCAGTTATGGCTACACCTTC.

The rearrangement links TRBV28 to TRBJ2-3, with 8 bases lining up with TRBD2. The CDR3 contains 16 residues. Germline V gene sequence: CDR1 MDHEN, CDR2 SYDVKM. Unmatched junction bases numbered 7, after V lost 5 bases and J lost 0 bases. The CDR3 reads CASSISGGGSTDTQYF. In nucleotides, the CDR3 is TGTGCCAGCAGTATCTCCGGGGGGGGAAGCACAGATACGCAGTATTTT.

This clonotype was detected ten times or more. The V gene is TRBV4-1, the J gene TRBJ2-7; 8 positions match TRBD2. Germline V CDR1 and CDR2: MGHRA, YSYEKL. This CDR3 is built from 15 residues. The V segment lost 0 bases and the J segment 7 bases; nucleotides outside the gene matches: 8. CDR3 loop: CASSQDAGGWGEQYF. Written as DNA, the CDR3 is TGCGCCAGCAGCCAAGACGCGGGGGGCTGGGGTGAGCAGTACTTC.

The J gene is TRBJ2-2, the V gene TRBV6-1, with unresolved D. Between the trimmed V and J ends, which lost 6 bases and 1 base, there was a span of 15 bases. The length of the CDR3 is 16 residues. Per germline, CDR1 MNHNS and CDR2 SASEGT. The CDR3 nucleotides are TGTGCCAGCAGCTTCCTAGGACCCAGGAACACCGGGGAGCTGTTTTTT. Amino acid sequence: CASSFLGPRNTGELFF.